In this sample, the clone carrying this TCR beta chain turned up many times. V gave up 6 bases and J gave up 6 bases, with 13 bases separating them. Germline V lookup: CDR1 SGHRS, CDR2 YFSETQ. This CDR3 has 13 residues. The data originate from a study of spatial heterogeneity in lung cancer. Study summary: Detection of beta-chain sequences consistently exceeded that of alpha-chain sequences.

Time point of the sample: sample taken at primary tumor resection. The donors were approximately 65 patients with non-small cell lung cancer that was early-stage and untreated. Whole RNA came from tumor, nontumor lung or frozen PBMC and was sequenced without being sorted. A unique molecular identifier was carried by every single TCR cDNA molecule. TCRdb redid the calling of the 5' RACE reads with MiXCR, one entry per CDR3 protein. Of some 5,400 distinct CDR3 sequences in the sample, 3.5% to 4.5% were seen once. V and J are TRBV5-1 and TRBJ1-5, with TRBD1 as a possible D gene (5 bases). The sequence was collected from a male donor with early-stage non-small cell lung cancer. This specimen was normal lung tissue next to the tumor, taken at surgery. CDR3 protein: CASTQEPGQPQHF. In nucleotides, the CDR3 is TGCGCCAGCACACAGGAACCGGGTCAGCCCCAGCATTTT.